This T cell receptor beta chain derives from a study of T cells in tuberculosis. Study as a whole: Samples predate treatment or fall within its first 7 days.

Specified time point: new active TB diagnosis, blood taken before or within 7 days of starting treatment. Unsorted cryopreserved PBMC were sequenced, averaging roughly 100,000 T cells per clinical donor. Assay used: immunoSEQ multiplex PCR; TCRdb lists only in-frame clones, some missing. The sample holds fewer than 35,000 clones, roughly 88% seen once. Concerning this clone itself: Its antigen is unidentified.

Findings and caveats of the study: The TCR-beta difference was not significant; alpha differences partly reflected length. Active tuberculosis alpha repertoires lay closer to GMM-specific TCRs than controls'.

The germline V gene encodes CDR1 LNHDA and CDR2 SQIVND (reference sequence). The CDR3 spans 14 residues. Trimming pared 5 bases from V and 1 base from J, leaving 12 bases between. This sequence was found in an adult with tuberculosis. This chain links TRBV19 with TRBJ2-7, with D maybe TRBD1 (5 bases). The material was PBMCs, obtained at tuberculosis diagnosis. CDR3 sequence: CASSPNQGSYEQYF. CDR3 sequence (DNA): TGTGCCAGTAGTCCGAATCAGGGTTCCTACGAGCAGTACTTC. Drawing the rest from reference TRBV19 and TRBJ2-7, the complete variable domain is DGGITQSPKYLFRKEGQNVTLSCEQNLNHDAMYWYRQDPGQGLRLIYYSQIVNDFQKGDIAEGYSVSREKKESFPLTVTSAQKNPTAFYLCASSPNQGSYEQYFGPGTRLTVT.